Each of the 8 T cell receptor beta chains below was sequenced from the same sample in a study of blood T cells in healthy people across ages. A second about 7 to 11 cycle PCR used barcoded and J-beta primers. MiXCR, applied by TCRdb to the 5' RACE reads, yields one record per CDR3 protein. The table includes around 900,000 distinct CDR3 sequences, about 51% detected once. The sequencing sample was made of blood. The receptors derive from a woman in her fifties or sixties in good health.

This chain joins TRBV5-1 and TRBJ1-4, with TRBD1 as a possible D gene (5 bases). The V end lost 2 bases, the J end lost 0 bases, and 11 bases lay between the germline ends. Germline CDR1 reads SGHRS; CDR2 reads YFSETQ. The CDR3 runs to 16 residues. The CDR3 spells CASSFSGHATNEKLFF. The CDR3 nucleotides read TGCGCCAGCAGCTTTTCAGGACATGCAACTAATGAAAAACTGTTTTTT.

The chain combines TRBV7-3 with TRBJ2-1; D possibly uses TRBD1 or TRBD2 (5 bases each). The CDR3 has 15 amino acids. V was trimmed by 8 bases and J by 0 bases, leaving 14 bases between them. Germline values: CDR1 SGHTA, CDR2 FQGTGA. The CDR3 DNA is TGTGCCAGCGCTCATGGGGGAGTCTCCTACAATGAGCAGTTCTTC. Amino acid sequence: CASAHGGVSYNEQFF. The full variable domain, completed using reference TRBV7-3 and TRBJ2-1, is GAGVSQTPSNKVTEKGKYVELRCDPISGHTALYWYRQSLGQGPEFLIYFQGTGAADDSGLPNDRFFAVRPEGSVSTLKIQRTERGDSAVYLCASAHGGVSYNEQFFGPGTRLTVL.

This clonotype was seen a handful of times. The CDR3 sequence: CSVNLGLGQPQHF. CDR3 DNA: TGCAGCGTGAATCTTGGACTGGGTCAGCCCCAGCATTTT. This chain joins TRBV29-1 and TRBJ1-5; D unclear. Trimming cost V 6 bases and J 6 bases, with 15 bases left between them. The CDR3 contains 13 residues. The germline gives CDR1 SQVTM, CDR2 ANQGSEA.

The J gene is TRBJ2-1, the V gene TRBV6-2 or TRBV6-3; TRBD2 matches 10 bases. Looked up from germline, CDR1 is MNHEY and CDR2 is SVGEGT. There are 14 residues in the CDR3. The trim removed 11 bases at V and 6 bases at J, leaving 10 bases unmatched. CDR3 sequence reads: CAHRASGSGNEQFF. The CDR3, as DNA: TGTGCCCACAGGGCTAGCGGGAGTGGCAATGAGCAGTTCTTC.

In this sample, this clonotype turned up a few times. The V call is TRBV6-5, the J call TRBJ2-1; D is ambiguous. From germline, CDR1 is MNHEY and CDR2 SVGAGI. Trimming removed 5 bases from V and 7 bases from J, with 12 bases in between. The CDR3 has 13 amino acids. The CDR3 DNA is TGTGCCAGCAGTGACGTTGACGGGAATGAGCAGTTCTTC. Its translation: CASSDVDGNEQFF.

Remarks on this clonotype: The junction does not match germline at one end; this may be a read error. The chain links TRBV4-2 to TRBJ2-3; TRBD2 aligns across 10 bases. Germline assignment: CDR1 LGHNA and CDR2 YNFKEQ. The CDR3 spans 17 residues. For the CDR3, the DNA is TGTGCCAGCAGCCAAGCCCGGACTAGCGGCCGCACAAATACGCAGTATTTT. Amino acids: CASSQARTSGRTNTQYF.

The chain uses TRBV7-2 and TRBJ2-3, with TRBD2 as a possible D gene (5 bases). CDR1 is SGHTA and CDR2 is FQGNSA in the germline V gene. The length of the CDR3 is 15 residues. Deletions cut 3 bases from V and 5 bases from J, with 15 bases between. DNA of the CDR3: TGTGCCAGCAGCTTCCGGGAACTCGATGGAGATACGCAGTATTTT. It specifies CASSFRELDGDTQYF.

On this clonotype itself: Relative to the germline gene, one junction end is altered; a read error may explain this. V and J are TRBV25-1 and TRBJ2-7; 9 nucleotides match TRBD1. Germline V gives CDR1 MGHDK, CDR2 SYGVNS. The CDR3 is made up of 15 amino acids. CDR3 in DNA: TGTGTCAGCAGGGATACAGGGGGCAGATCCTACGAGCAGTACTTC. Its protein product is CVSRDTGGRSYEQYF.